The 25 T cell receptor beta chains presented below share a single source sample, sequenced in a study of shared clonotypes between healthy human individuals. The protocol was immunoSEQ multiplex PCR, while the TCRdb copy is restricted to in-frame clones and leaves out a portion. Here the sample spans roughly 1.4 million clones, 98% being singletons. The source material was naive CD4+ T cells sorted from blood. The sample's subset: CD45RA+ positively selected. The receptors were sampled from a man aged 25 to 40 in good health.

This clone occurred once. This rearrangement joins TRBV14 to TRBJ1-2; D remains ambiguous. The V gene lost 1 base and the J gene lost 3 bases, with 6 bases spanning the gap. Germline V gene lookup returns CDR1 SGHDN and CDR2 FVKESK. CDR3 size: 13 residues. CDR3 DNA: TGTGCCAGCAGCCAAGGGCAGTACTATGGCTACACCTTC. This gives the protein CASSQGQYYGYTF.

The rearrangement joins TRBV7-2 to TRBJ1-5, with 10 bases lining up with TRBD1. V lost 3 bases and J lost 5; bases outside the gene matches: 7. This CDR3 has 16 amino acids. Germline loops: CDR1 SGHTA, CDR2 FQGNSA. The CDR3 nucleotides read TGTGCCAGCAGCTTGGTGGGCGGACAGGGGGATCAGCCCCAGCATTTT. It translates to CASSLVGGQGDQPQHF.

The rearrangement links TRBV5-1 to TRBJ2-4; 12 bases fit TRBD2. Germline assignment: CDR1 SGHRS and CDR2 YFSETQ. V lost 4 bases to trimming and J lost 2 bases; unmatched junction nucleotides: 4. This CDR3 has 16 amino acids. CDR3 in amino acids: CASSATSGRSKNIQYF. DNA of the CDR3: TGCGCCAGCAGCGCAACTAGCGGGAGGTCCAAAAACATTCAGTACTTC.

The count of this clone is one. In nucleotides, the CDR3 is TGTGCCAGCACCCCACTTCAGCGGGGAGAGACCCAGTACTTC. Amino acid sequence: CASTPLQRGETQYF. This chain uses TRBV7-2 with TRBJ2-5, with 7 nucleotides matching TRBD2. Germline CDR1 SGHTA, CDR2 FQGNSA. The CDR3 totals 14 residues. Trimming at V came to 7 bases and at J to 4 bases, leaving 9 bases not matched to a gene.

This CDR3 is CASSSGLGQQQFF. CDR3 DNA: TGTGCCAGCAGCTCGGGCCTGGGACAGCAGCAGTTCTTC. The chain employs TRBV11-2 and TRBJ2-1, with 7 nucleotides matching TRBD1. V trimming: 4 bases; J trimming: 11 bases; junction bases outside the gene matches: 8. CDR1 and CDR2 from the germline V gene are SGHAT and FQNNGV. This CDR3 has 13 amino acids.

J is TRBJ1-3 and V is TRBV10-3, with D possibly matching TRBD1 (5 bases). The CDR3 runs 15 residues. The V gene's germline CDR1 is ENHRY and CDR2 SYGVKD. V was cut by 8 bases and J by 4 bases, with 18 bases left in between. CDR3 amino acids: CAISPLDGGGNTIYF. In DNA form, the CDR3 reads TGTGCCATCTCCCCGCTGGATGGGGGAGGAAACACCATATATTTT.

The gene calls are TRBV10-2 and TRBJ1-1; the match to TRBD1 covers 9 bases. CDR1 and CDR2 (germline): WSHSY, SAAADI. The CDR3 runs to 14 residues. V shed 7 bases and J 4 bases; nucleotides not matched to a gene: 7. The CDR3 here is CASTEQGAVTEAFF. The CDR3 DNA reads TGCGCCAGCACCGAACAGGGGGCAGTCACTGAAGCTTTCTTT.

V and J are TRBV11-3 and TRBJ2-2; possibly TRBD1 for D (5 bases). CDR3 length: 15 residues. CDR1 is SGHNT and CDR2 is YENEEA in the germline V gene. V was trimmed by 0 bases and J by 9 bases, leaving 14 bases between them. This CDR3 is CASSLDGQGVRELFF. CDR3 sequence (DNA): TGTGCCAGCAGCTTAGATGGCCAGGGCGTCAGGGAGCTGTTTTTT.

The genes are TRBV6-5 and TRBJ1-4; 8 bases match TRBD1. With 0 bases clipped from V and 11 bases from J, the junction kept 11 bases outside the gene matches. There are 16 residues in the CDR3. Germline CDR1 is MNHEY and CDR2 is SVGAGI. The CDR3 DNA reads TGTGCCAGCAGTTACTCCTGGACAGGGAGGTCGGGGAAACTGTTTTTT. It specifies CASSYSWTGRSGKLFF.

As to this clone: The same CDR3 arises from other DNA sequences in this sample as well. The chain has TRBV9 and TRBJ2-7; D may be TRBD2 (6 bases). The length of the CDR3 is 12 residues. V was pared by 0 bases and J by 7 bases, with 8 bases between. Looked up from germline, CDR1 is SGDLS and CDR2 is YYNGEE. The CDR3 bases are TGTGCCAGCAGCGTAGACCGGGGGGAGCAGTACTTC. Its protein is CASSVDRGEQYF.

CDR3 coding DNA: TGTGCCAGCTCACAGGACAGGCTTAATGAAAAACTGTTTTTT. It codes for CASSQDRLNEKLFF. This chain links TRBV18 with TRBJ1-4; 7 bases map to TRBD1. Trimming removed 4 bases from V and 4 bases from J; junction bases left unmatched: 3. The CDR3 is 14 amino acids. The germline CDR1 and CDR2 sequences are KGHSH and LQKENI.

CDR3 sequence: CASRDRGHTYEQYF. The DNA of the CDR3 is TGTGCCAGTAGGGACAGGGGGCATACCTACGAGCAGTACTTC. The chain is built from TRBV6-1 and TRBJ2-7, with TRBD1 matching over 12 bases. After removal of 9 bases from V and 2 bases from J, the junction contained 5 bases not matched to a gene. CDR1 and CDR2 (germline): MNHNS, SASEGT. The CDR3 extends over 14 amino acids.

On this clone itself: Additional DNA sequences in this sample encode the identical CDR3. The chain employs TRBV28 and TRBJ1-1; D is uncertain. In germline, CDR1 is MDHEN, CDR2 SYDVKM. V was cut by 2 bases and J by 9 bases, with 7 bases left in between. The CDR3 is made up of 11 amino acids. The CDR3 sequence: CASSLVGKAFF. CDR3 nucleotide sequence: TGTGCCAGCAGTTTAGTGGGAAAAGCTTTCTTT.

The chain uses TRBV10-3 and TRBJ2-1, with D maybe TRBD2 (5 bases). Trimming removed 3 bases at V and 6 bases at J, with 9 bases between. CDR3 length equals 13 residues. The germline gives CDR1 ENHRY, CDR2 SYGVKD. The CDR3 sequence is CAISELRANEQFF. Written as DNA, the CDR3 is TGTGCCATCAGTGAATTGAGGGCCAATGAGCAGTTCTTC.

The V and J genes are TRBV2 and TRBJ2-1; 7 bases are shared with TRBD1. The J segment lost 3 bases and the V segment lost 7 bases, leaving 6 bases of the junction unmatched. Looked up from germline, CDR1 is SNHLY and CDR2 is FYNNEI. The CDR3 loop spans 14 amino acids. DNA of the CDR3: TGTGCCAGCAAAGGGACAGAGTACTACAATGAGCAGTTCTTC. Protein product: CASKGTEYYNEQFF.

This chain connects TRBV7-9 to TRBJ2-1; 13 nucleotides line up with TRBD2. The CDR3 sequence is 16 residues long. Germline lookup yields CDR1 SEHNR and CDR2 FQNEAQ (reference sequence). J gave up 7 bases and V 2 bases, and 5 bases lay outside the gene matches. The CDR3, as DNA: TGTGCCAGCAGCTTATTACTAGCGGGAGGGCTTAATGAGCAGTTCTTC. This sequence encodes CASSLLLAGGLNEQFF. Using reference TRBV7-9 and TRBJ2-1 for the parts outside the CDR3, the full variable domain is DTGVSQNPRHKITKRGQNVTFRCDPISEHNRLYWYRQTLGQGPEFLTYFQNEAQLEKSRLLSDRFSAERPKGSFSTLEIQRTEQGDSAMYLCASSLLLAGGLNEQFFGPGTRLTVL.

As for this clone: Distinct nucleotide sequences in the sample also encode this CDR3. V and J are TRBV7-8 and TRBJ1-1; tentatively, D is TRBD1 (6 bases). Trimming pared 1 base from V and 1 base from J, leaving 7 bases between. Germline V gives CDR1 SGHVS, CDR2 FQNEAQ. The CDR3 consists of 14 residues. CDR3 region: CASSLVRGNTEAFF. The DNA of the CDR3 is TGTGCCAGCAGCTTAGTCAGGGGGAACACTGAAGCTTTCTTT.

The CDR3 sequence: CASSTPGLNTGELFF. The CDR3 region has the DNA TGTGCCAGTAGTACTCCGGGACTCAACACCGGGGAGCTGTTTTTT. The V and J genes are TRBV19 and TRBJ2-2, with D possibly being TRBD2 (6 bases). This CDR3 is built from 15 residues. CDR1 is LNHDA and CDR2 is SQIVND in the germline V gene (reference sequence). Trimming pared 4 bases from V and 2 bases from J, leaving 11 bases between.

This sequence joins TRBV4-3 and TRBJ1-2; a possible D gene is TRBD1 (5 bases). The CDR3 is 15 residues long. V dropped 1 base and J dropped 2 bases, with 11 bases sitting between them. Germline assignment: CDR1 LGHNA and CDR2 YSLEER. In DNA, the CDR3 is TGCGCCAGCAGCCAAGGACGGGGACTAAACTATGGCTACACCTTC. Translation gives CASSQGRGLNYGYTF.

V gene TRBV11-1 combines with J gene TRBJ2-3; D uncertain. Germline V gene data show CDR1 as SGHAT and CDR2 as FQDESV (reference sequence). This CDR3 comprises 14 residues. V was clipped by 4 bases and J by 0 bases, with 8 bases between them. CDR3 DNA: TGTGCCAGCAGCTCAGAGCCTAGCACAGATACGCAGTATTTT. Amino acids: CASSSEPSTDTQYF.

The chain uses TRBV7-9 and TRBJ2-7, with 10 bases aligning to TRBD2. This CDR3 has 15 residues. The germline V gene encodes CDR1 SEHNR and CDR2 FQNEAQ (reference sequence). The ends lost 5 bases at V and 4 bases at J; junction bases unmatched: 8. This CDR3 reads CASSPTGAGGYEQYF. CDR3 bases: TGTGCCAGCAGCCCCACGGGAGCGGGAGGGTACGAGCAGTACTTC.

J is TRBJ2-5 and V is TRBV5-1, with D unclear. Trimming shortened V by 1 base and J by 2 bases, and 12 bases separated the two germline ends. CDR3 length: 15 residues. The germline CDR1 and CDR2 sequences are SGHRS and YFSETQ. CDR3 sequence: CASSLRSGLQETQYF. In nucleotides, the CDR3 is TGCGCCAGCAGCTTGCGGTCAGGCCTACAAGAGACCCAGTACTTC.

The CDR3 DNA is TGTGCCAGCGGAGCGTGGGGGACTAGCGCCGTCAGCTCCTACGAGCAGTACTTC. Its translation is CASGAWGTSAVSSYEQYF. The chain uses TRBV28 and TRBJ2-7; 10 nucleotides match TRBD2. The CDR3 covers 18 residues. Germline loops: CDR1 MDHEN, CDR2 SYDVKM. The V and J ends lost 8 bases and 0 bases, in that order; junction bases with no gene match: 16.

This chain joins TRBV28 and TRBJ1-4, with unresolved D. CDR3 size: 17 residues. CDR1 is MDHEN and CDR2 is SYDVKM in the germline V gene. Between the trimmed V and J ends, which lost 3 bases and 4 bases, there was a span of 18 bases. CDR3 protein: CASSFYEGLGHNEKLFF. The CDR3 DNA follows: TGTGCCAGCAGTTTCTACGAGGGTTTAGGCCATAATGAAAAACTGTTTTTT.

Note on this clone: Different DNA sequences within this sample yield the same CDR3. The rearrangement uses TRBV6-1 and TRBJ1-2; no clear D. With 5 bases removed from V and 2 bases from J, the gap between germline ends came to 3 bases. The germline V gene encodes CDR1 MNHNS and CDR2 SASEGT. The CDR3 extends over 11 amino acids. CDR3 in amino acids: CASSKNYGYTF. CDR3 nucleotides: TGTGCCAGCAGTAAGAACTATGGCTACACCTTC.